This T cell receptor beta chain was sequenced in a study of shared clonotypes between healthy human individuals. Study-level background: In total, the donors were a couple of women and a few men aged 18 to 49. The plates for each donor numbered three CD4 naive, three CD4 memory, two CD8 naive and one CD8 memory.

The deep-level immunoSEQ assay was used. Researchers divided each subset's genomic DNA evenly across several immunoSEQ plates. The repertoire was sequenced with immunoSEQ multiplex PCR; TCRdb's copy has only in-frame clones and lacks some. The table has a few million clones, under 95% seen once. V shed 6 bases, J shed 3 bases, and the junction held 9 bases outside the gene matches. Germline CDR1 is SEHNR and CDR2 is FQNEAQ (reference sequence). The CDR3 has 15 amino acids. Sample: naive CD4+ T cells from PBMCs. The subset here: CD45RA+ positively selected. The TCR comes from a man between 18 and 35 years old in good health. Some clones in this sample may be carry-over from other donors' samples. The gene calls are TRBV7-9 and TRBJ1-2; TRBD1 agrees at 8 bases. CDR3: CASREDRERDYGYTF. The DNA of the CDR3 is TGTGCCAGCAGGGAGGACAGGGAGCGAGACTATGGCTACACCTTC.